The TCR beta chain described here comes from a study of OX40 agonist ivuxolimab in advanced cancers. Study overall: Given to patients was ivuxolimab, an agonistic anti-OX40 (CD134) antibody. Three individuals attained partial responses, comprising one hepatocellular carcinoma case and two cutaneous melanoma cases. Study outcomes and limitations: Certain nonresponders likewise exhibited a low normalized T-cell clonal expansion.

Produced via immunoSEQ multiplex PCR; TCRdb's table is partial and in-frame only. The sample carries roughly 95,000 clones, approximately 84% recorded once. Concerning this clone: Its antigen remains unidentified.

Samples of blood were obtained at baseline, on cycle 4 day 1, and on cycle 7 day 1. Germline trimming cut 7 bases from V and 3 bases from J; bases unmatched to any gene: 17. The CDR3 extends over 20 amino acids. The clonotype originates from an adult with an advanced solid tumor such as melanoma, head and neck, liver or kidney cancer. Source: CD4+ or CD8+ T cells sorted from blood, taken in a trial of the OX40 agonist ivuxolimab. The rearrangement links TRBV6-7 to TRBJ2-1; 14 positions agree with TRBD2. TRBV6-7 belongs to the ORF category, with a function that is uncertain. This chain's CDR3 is CASILRPGLAGERGYNEQFF. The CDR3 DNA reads TGTGCCAGCATCCTTAGACCGGGACTAGCGGGAGAACGTGGCTACAATGAGCAGTTCTTC.